The next 24 T cell receptor beta chains were all read from a single sample in a study of Ad26.COV2.S vaccination and SARS-CoV-2 variants. The treatment: about 20 received Ad26.COV2.S at low or high dose, single or two shots; about five received placebo; per-sample allocation not given. Material that was analyzed had been drawn on day 63 after the first vaccine or placebo injection. The protocol was immunoSEQ multiplex PCR, while the TCRdb copy is restricted to in-frame clones and leaves out a portion. Of about 440,000 clones listed, around 90% were seen once; the top ten hold roughly 4%. The sequencing here drew on peripheral blood, taken in a trial of Ad26.COV2.S vaccine versus placebo. The receptors originated from a person aged 18-60 years who received the Ad26.COV2.S COVID-19 vaccine or a placebo.

The rearrangement uses TRBV12-3 or TRBV12-4 and TRBJ1-3; TRBD1 matches at 8 bases. This CDR3 has 13 residues. Losses at the gene ends were 6 bases for V and 2 bases for J; bases not matched to a gene: 0. The CDR3 nucleotides are TGTGCCAGCAGGGGACAGGCTGGAAACACCATATATTTT. Translating it yields CASRGQAGNTIYF.

The rearrangement uses TRBV9 and TRBJ1-1; D is uncertain. The germline gives CDR1 SGDLS, CDR2 YYNGEE. The V end was cut by 0 bases, the J end by 2 bases, with 5 bases between. This CDR3 contains 13 residues. The CDR3 loop is CASSVVSNTEAFF. CDR3 sequence (DNA): TGTGCCAGCAGCGTAGTGAGTAACACTGAAGCTTTCTTT.

The V and J genes are TRBV7-9 and TRBJ1-1; 9 nucleotides agree with TRBD1. J lost 5 bases, V lost 8 bases, and 9 bases had no gene match. CDR1 is SEHNR, CDR2 FQNEAQ, per germline (reference sequence). The CDR3 covers 14 residues. CDR3 region: CASRDRVGRTEAFF. The DNA for the CDR3 is TGTGCCAGCCGGGACAGGGTAGGTCGGACTGAAGCTTTCTTT.

The CDR3: CASSQPGAYEQYF. CDR3 DNA sequence: TGTGCCAGCAGCCAACCGGGGGCCTACGAGCAGTACTTC. This chain uses TRBV3-1 (or the pseudogene TRBV3-2) with TRBJ2-7, with a possible D match to TRBD2 (6 bases). The CDR3 loop spans 13 amino acids. The germline V gene encodes CDR1 LGHDT and CDR2 YNNKEL (reference sequence). V shed 2 bases and J shed 2 bases, with 7 bases lying between them.

The chain links TRBV28 to TRBJ1-5; no clear D gene. Per germline, CDR1 MDHEN and CDR2 SYDVKM. Between the trimmed V and J ends, which lost 2 bases and 3 bases, there was a span of 8 bases. The CDR3 extends over 14 amino acids. CDR3 sequence (DNA): TGTGCCAGCAGTTTAGAGGGCTACAATCAGCCCCAGCATTTT. It yields the protein CASSLEGYNQPQHF.

The chain employs TRBV27 and TRBJ2-7; D is undetermined. V dropped 3 bases and J dropped 5 bases, with 11 bases sitting between them. Per germline, CDR1 MNHEY and CDR2 SMNVEV (reference sequence). The CDR3 runs to 13 residues. The CDR3 coding sequence is TGTGCCAGCAGTTTTCTGGGGTTCGACGAGCAGTACTTC. It translates to CASSFLGFDEQYF.

The chain joins TRBV11-2 to TRBJ2-1; TRBD2 agrees at 8 bases. The ends lost 1 base at V and 10 bases at J; junction bases unmatched: 9. Germline V gives CDR1 SGHAT, CDR2 FQNNGV. The CDR3 totals 15 residues. In DNA, the CDR3 is TGTGCCAGCAGCTTAGCGATAGCGGGAAACCCGGAGCAGTTCTTC. As protein: CASSLAIAGNPEQFF. The entire variable domain, with the rest obtained from reference TRBV11-2 and TRBJ2-1, is as follows: EAGVAQSPRYKIIEKRQSVAFWCNPISGHATLYWYQQILGQGPKLLIQFQNNGVVDDSQLPKDRFSAERLKGVDSTLKIQPAKLEDSAVYLCASSLAIAGNPEQFFGPGTRLTVL.

This rearrangement joins TRBV28 to TRBJ1-2; no reliable D call. With 4 bases removed from V and 5 bases from J, the gap between germline ends came to 14 bases. This CDR3 is built from 14 residues. CDR1 and CDR2 from the germline V gene are MDHEN and SYDVKM. CDR3 nucleotides: TGTGCCAGCAGTTCAATGAAGCCCCGATATGGCTACACCTTC. It is translated as CASSSMKPRYGYTF.

CDR3 DNA sequence: TGCAGCGTTGTTTTTTTTGGGACAGGGGGTTTAGGCACTGAAGCTTTCTTT. This encodes CSVVFFGTGGLGTEAFF. This chain links TRBV29-1 with TRBJ1-1, with 11 bases that match TRBD1. The junction had 14 bases not matched to a gene; V was cut back by 4 bases and J by 4 bases. The CDR3 is made up of 17 amino acids. Germline CDR1 reads SQVTM; CDR2 reads ANQGSEA. Full variable domain (remainder filled in from reference TRBV29-1 and TRBJ1-1): SAVISQKPSRDICQRGTSLTIQCQVDSQVTMMFWYRQQPGQSLTLIATANQGSEATYESGFVIDKFPISRPNLTFSTLTVSNMSPEDSSIYLCSVVFFGTGGLGTEAFFGQGTRLTVV.

The chain employs TRBV12-3 or TRBV12-4 and TRBJ1-1; unclear D gene. V lost 4 bases, J lost 1 base, and 7 bases lay in between. This CDR3 contains 13 residues. As DNA, the CDR3 is TGTGCCAGCAGTTATGAGGCGAACACTGAAGCTTTCTTT. It translates to CASSYEANTEAFF.

The genes are TRBV11-3 and TRBJ2-1; D gene unclear. V dropped 4 bases and J dropped 4 bases, with 8 bases sitting between them. The CDR3 is made up of 13 amino acids. Germline values: CDR1 SGHNT, CDR2 YENEEA. This chain's CDR3 is CASSSGPYNEQFF. The CDR3 region has the DNA TGTGCCAGCAGCTCTGGACCGTACAATGAGCAGTTCTTC.

The V gene is TRBV6-2 or TRBV6-3, the J gene TRBJ2-1, with TRBD1 as a possible D gene (5 bases). CDR1 MNHEY and CDR2 SVGEGT come from the germline V gene. This CDR3 region has 16 residues. V was trimmed by 5 bases and J by 8 bases, leaving 22 bases between them. The CDR3 here is CASSPPQGRGHYEQFF. The CDR3 DNA sequence: TGTGCCAGCAGTCCCCCCCAGGGAAGAGGTCACTATGAGCAGTTCTTC.

This chain connects TRBV4-2 to TRBJ2-7; possibly TRBD1 for D (5 bases). The CDR3 is 17 amino acids. Between the trimmed V and J ends, which lost 0 bases and 3 bases, there was a span of 18 bases. Germline-derived CDR1 and CDR2 are LGHNA and YNFKEQ. DNA of the CDR3: TGTGCCAGCAGCCAAGACAGTGGGGCCGGACCCTTCTACGAGCAGTACTTC. Protein sequence: CASSQDSGAGPFYEQYF.

The chain joins TRBV4-1 to TRBJ1-1, with D maybe TRBD1 (6 bases). V was clipped by 0 bases and J by 5 bases, with 10 bases between them. The germline V gene encodes CDR1 MGHRA and CDR2 YSYEKL. This CDR3 is 14 amino acids long. CDR3 DNA: TGCGCCAGCAGCCAAGAGGGGGGGCGTACTGAAGCTTTCTTT. Translation gives CASSQEGGRTEAFF.

This rearrangement joins TRBV15 to TRBJ2-7; D tentatively reads TRBD1 or TRBD2 (5 bases each). V dropped 1 base and J dropped 6 bases, with 13 bases sitting between them. Germline assignment: CDR1 LNHNV and CDR2 YYDKDF (reference sequence). The CDR3 sequence is 14 residues long. In nucleotides, the CDR3 is TGTGCCACCAGCAGAGCGGGGCCCCTTTCCGAGCAGTACTTC. Amino acids: CATSRAGPLSEQYF.

The chain is built from TRBV2 and TRBJ2-1; TRBD2 matches 8 bases. There are 17 residues in the CDR3. V was clipped by 4 bases and J by 0 bases; unmatched bases: 8. The germline V gene encodes CDR1 SNHLY and CDR2 FYNNEI. CDR3 sequence reads: CASSVYLAGSSYNEQFF. DNA of the CDR3: TGTGCCAGCAGTGTCTATTTAGCGGGGAGCTCCTACAATGAGCAGTTCTTC. Looking up the rest from reference TRBV2 and TRBJ2-1 gives the full variable domain: EPEVTQTPSHQVTQMGQEVILRCVPISNHLYFYWYRQILGQKVEFLVSFYNNEISEKSEIFDDQFSVERPDGSNFTLKIRSTKLEDSAMYFCASSVYLAGSSYNEQFFGPGTRLTVL.

The chain couples TRBV3-1 (or the pseudogene TRBV3-2) to TRBJ2-1; D is unresolved. V was cut by 4 bases and J by 0 bases, with 10 bases left in between. Germline CDR1 reads LGHDT; CDR2 reads YNNKEL (reference sequence). The CDR3 covers 15 residues. DNA of the CDR3: TGTGCCAGCAGCCCGAGAGCGCACTCCTACAATGAGCAGTTCTTC. It encodes CASSPRAHSYNEQFF.

The rearrangement joins TRBV18 to TRBJ1-1; no reliable D call. V lost 3 bases and J lost 3, with 20 bases in between. In germline, CDR1 is KGHSH, CDR2 LQKENI. This CDR3 is built from 17 residues. The CDR3 protein is CASSPLGLPVVHTEAFF. As DNA, the CDR3 is TGTGCCAGCTCACCCTTGGGTCTTCCCGTGGTCCACACTGAAGCTTTCTTT.

The chain is built from TRBV20-1 and TRBJ2-7, with TRBD2 matching over 8 bases. V was clipped by 3 bases and J by 4 bases; unmatched bases: 11. The germline V gene encodes CDR1 DFQATT and CDR2 SNEGSKA (reference sequence). The CDR3 extends over 15 amino acids. In DNA form, the CDR3 reads TGCAGTGCTAGTTTTCCGGGAGGGCGGAAGTACGAGCAGTACTTC. Translating gives CSASFPGGRKYEQYF.

The chain is built from TRBV28 and TRBJ2-7; maybe TRBD2 (6 bases). The germline gives CDR1 MDHEN, CDR2 SYDVKM. V lost 5 bases and J 4 bases, leaving 15 bases between the germline ends. This CDR3 region has 14 residues. Here the CDR3 reads CASSPLTSKYEQYF. The DNA of the CDR3 is TGTGCCAGCAGTCCGTTGACTAGTAAGTACGAGCAGTACTTC.

This clone has only one observation. The chain joins TRBV29-1 to TRBJ2-1; D may be TRBD2 (6 bases). Looked up from germline, CDR1 is SQVTM and CDR2 is ANQGSEA. Trimming took 0 bases from V and 10 from J, leaving 16 bases between them. There are 14 residues in the CDR3. For the CDR3, the DNA is TGCAGCGTTGAAGAGCAGCGGGTAGTTCCGGAGCAGTTCTTC. It encodes CSVEEQRVVPEQFF.

The V call is TRBV7-9, the J call TRBJ2-2, with D perhaps being TRBD1 or TRBD2 (5 bases each). The CDR3 totals 15 residues. V lost 4 bases and J 2 bases, leaving 11 bases between the germline ends. Germline-derived CDR1 and CDR2 are SEHNR and FQNEAQ (reference sequence). CDR3 in DNA: TGTGCCAGCAGCTGGGACGGGTCCAACACCGGGGAGCTGTTTTTT. Translating gives CASSWDGSNTGELFF.

This clone occurred once. This chain connects TRBV3-1 (or the pseudogene TRBV3-2) to TRBJ1-2; tentatively, D is TRBD1 (6 bases). Germline CDR1 reads LGHDT; CDR2 reads YNNKEL (reference sequence). Trimming cost V 0 bases and J 8 bases, with 13 bases left between them. The CDR3 is 14 residues long. This CDR3 is CASSQEGVRGGYTF. In DNA, the CDR3 is TGTGCCAGCAGCCAAGAGGGGGTCAGGGGCGGCTACACCTTC.

The rearrangement links TRBV27 to TRBJ1-1, with D possibly TRBD1 on 6 matching bases. The V end was cut by 9 bases, the J end by 0 bases, with 14 bases between. Germline CDR1 and CDR2: MNHEY and SMNVEV (reference sequence). This CDR3 region has 14 residues. DNA of the CDR3: TGTGCCAGTGCCCTGGGGGGCGTGAACACTGAAGCTTTCTTT. Translated: CASALGGVNTEAFF.